This T cell receptor beta chain emerged from a study of blood T cell repertoires in COVID-19. Background on the study: In each case, the material was cDNA or gDNA derived from T cells, B-cell-depleted T cells, or PBMCs.

Original processing methods: Estimates of nucleated cell counts were drawn from the amplification of reference gene primers. Clones were read by immunoSEQ multiplex PCR, and TCRdb kept only the in-frame ones, dropping some. The V and J calls and the clone size are those of that table, but D and trimming were determined from the DNA. Of approximately 110,000 clones in the sample, 75% to 90% are singletons; the top ten hold 5.5%. The CDR3 is 16 amino acids. The germline V gene has CDR1 GTSNPN and CDR2 SVGIG (reference sequence). V lost 1 base to trimming and J lost 1 base; unmatched junction nucleotides: 5.

Sequenced sample: peripheral blood. The V call is TRBV30, the J call TRBJ1-5; TRBD1 matches 9 bases. The TCR comes from a woman aged 55-69 years with COVID-19, enrolled during active disease. The CDR3 DNA follows: TGTGCCTGGAGTGCCCCCGACAGGGGGAGCAATCAGCCCCAGCATTTT. Translating gives CAWSAPDRGSNQPQHF.